These 15 T cell receptor beta chains were sequenced from one sample in a study of T cell responses to AZD1222 COVID-19 vaccine. Method: immunoSEQ multiplex PCR; TCRdb's copy keeps in-frame clones and lacks some. The sample includes tens of thousands of clones, under 90% seen only once; the top ten take approximately 22%. The specimen comprised peripheral blood, sampled on day 0 of AZD1222 vaccination. These receptor sequences come from an adult in good health.

The gene calls are TRBV27 and TRBJ2-7; D gene unclear. The germline V gene encodes CDR1 MNHEY and CDR2 SMNVEV (reference sequence). CDR3 length: 13 amino acids. Trimming took 0 bases from V and 4 from J, leaving 7 bases between them. CDR3 nucleotide sequence: TGTGCCAGCAGTTTATCTCCGATATACGAGCAGTACTTC. This gives the protein CASSLSPIYEQYF.

This clone occurred a few times. The chain employs TRBV7-8 and TRBJ1-1; the D is unclear. Trimming took 3 bases from V and 7 from J, leaving 9 bases between them. Germline CDR1 reads SGHVS; CDR2 reads FQNEAQ. CDR3 length: 12 amino acids. The CDR3 DNA sequence: TGTGCCAGCAGCTTGTGGGGAGTTGAAGCTTTCTTT. As protein: CASSLWGVEAFF.

This chain joins TRBV7-2 and TRBJ1-1; 7 bases line up with TRBD1. The CDR3 extends over 14 amino acids. Looked up from germline, CDR1 is SGHTA and CDR2 is FQGNSA. The ends lost 5 bases at V and 0 bases at J; junction bases unmatched: 3. The CDR3 region has the DNA TGTGCCAGCAGCGTGACAGGGATGAACACTGAAGCTTTCTTT. Translating it yields CASSVTGMNTEAFF.

The chain carries TRBV20-1 and TRBJ1-4; 9 nucleotides match TRBD1. V dropped 3 bases and J dropped 8; count of bases not matched to a gene: 10. Germline V CDR1 and CDR2: DFQATT, SNEGSKA (reference sequence). There are 15 residues in the CDR3. For the CDR3, the DNA is TGCAGTGCTAGTCCTATACAGGGGGCATTCGAAAAACTGTTTTTT. This codes for CSASPIQGAFEKLFF.

This chain joins TRBV2 and TRBJ1-1; no clear D. Germline V gene sequence: CDR1 SNHLY, CDR2 FYNNEI. Trimming removed 7 bases from V and 8 bases from J, with 20 bases in between. CDR3 length: 14 amino acids. The CDR3 DNA is TGTGCCAGCACCGATGACGTGGCGGTGGTGGAAGCTTTCTTT. Translated: CASTDDVAVVEAFF. Supplemented by reference TRBV2 and TRBJ1-1, the full variable domain reads EPEVTQTPSHQVTQMGQEVILRCVPISNHLYFYWYRQILGQKVEFLVSFYNNEISEKSEIFDDQFSVERPDGSNFTLKIRSTKLEDSAMYFCASTDDVAVVEAFFGQGTRLTVV.

The chain is built from TRBV18 and TRBJ1-6, with D perhaps TRBD1 (6 bases). The germline gives CDR1 KGHSH, CDR2 LQKENI. Trimming shortened V by 2 bases and J by 16 bases, and 12 bases separated the two germline ends. This CDR3 has 12 amino acids. CDR3 amino acids: CASSPTNRVLHF. The CDR3 DNA reads as TGTGCCAGCTCACCAACAAACAGGGTGCTCCACTTT.

In regard to this clone: One junction end disagrees with the germline gene, perhaps due to a read error. The rearrangement joins TRBV29-1 to TRBJ1-2; D might be TRBD1 (5 bases). Germline assignment: CDR1 SQVTM and CDR2 ANQGSEA. The CDR3 has 16 amino acids. The DNA for the CDR3 is TGCAGCGTCGAAGGGGTAACTAAGACCTTTAACTATGGCTACACCTTC. Protein sequence: CSVEGVTKTFNYGYTF.

This chain joins TRBV18 and TRBJ1-5; unclear D gene. Deletions cut 4 bases from V and 2 bases from J, with 12 bases between. This CDR3 contains 15 residues. Germline V lookup: CDR1 KGHSH, CDR2 LQKENI. CDR3 sequence reads: CASSRLENGNQPQHF. DNA for the CDR3: TGTGCCAGCTCACGGCTTGAAAATGGCAATCAGCCCCAGCATTTT.

The V call is TRBV19, the J call TRBJ2-7, with D possibly being TRBD2 (6 bases). Per the germline V gene, CDR1 is LNHDA and CDR2 is SQIVND (reference sequence). Trimming stripped 3 bases from V and 3 bases from J, with 15 bases between. The CDR3 runs to 15 residues. The CDR3 loop is CASSIGSGSLYEQYF. CDR3 bases: TGTGCCAGTAGTATCGGTAGCGGATCGCTCTACGAGCAGTACTTC.

This chain joins TRBV3-1 (or the pseudogene TRBV3-2) and TRBJ1-1; D is unclear. V was clipped by 5 bases and J by 1 base, with 11 bases between them. Germline CDR1 is LGHDT and CDR2 is YNNKEL (reference sequence). This CDR3 has 14 residues. The CDR3 bases are TGTGCCAGCAGCACCCGGATAGGGAACACTGAAGCTTTCTTT. Translating gives CASSTRIGNTEAFF.

This clone was detected a few times. The chain has TRBV7-3 and TRBJ2-7, with TRBD2 as a possible D gene (6 bases). The germline V gene has CDR1 SGHTA and CDR2 FQGTGA. The CDR3 is 16 residues long. V was pared by 5 bases and J by 0 bases, with 17 bases between. The CDR3 nucleotides are TGTGCCAGCAGCCCATCTGGGGGGACCAGCTCCTACGAGCAGTACTTC. Its protein product is CASSPSGGTSSYEQYF.

This chain links TRBV6-5 with TRBJ2-2; TRBD2 matches 7 bases. The V and J ends lost 6 bases and 8 bases, in that order; junction bases with no gene match: 12. Germline V gene data show CDR1 as MNHEY and CDR2 as SVGAGI. This CDR3 is built from 15 residues. CDR3 loop: CASRITGRSEGELFF. The CDR3 DNA reads TGTGCCAGCAGAATCACCGGGAGGTCGGAAGGGGAGCTGTTTTTT.

The rearrangement links TRBV7-9 to TRBJ1-5; D unclear. This CDR3 comprises 13 residues. CDR1 is SEHNR and CDR2 is FQNEAQ in the germline V gene (reference sequence). Trimming removed 5 bases from V and 7 bases from J, with 12 bases in between. The CDR3 region is CASSQTPSQPQHF. The CDR3 coding sequence is TGTGCCAGCAGCCAGACCCCCAGCCAGCCCCAGCATTTT.

The count of this clone is one. A much larger clone is a single base away; this may be a read error. The chain recombines TRBV5-6 with TRBJ1-3; 7 bases line up with TRBD1. Germline V gene sequence: CDR1 SGHDT, CDR2 YYEEEE. This CDR3 is 15 amino acids long. With V trimmed by 4 bases and J by 4 bases, 8 bases remained unmatched. CDR3 amino acids: CASSRQGGIGNTIYF. In DNA form, the CDR3 reads TGTGCCAGCAGCCGACAGGGAGGCATCGGAAACACCATATATTTT.

This sequence joins TRBV27 and TRBJ2-2, with TRBD2 matching over 9 bases. V shed 6 bases, J shed 0 bases, and the junction held 5 bases outside the gene matches. Germline values: CDR1 MNHEY, CDR2 SMNVEV (reference sequence). The CDR3 length is 16 residues. Written as DNA, the CDR3 is TGTGCCAGCAGGCGGGGGGGCAGGACGAACACCGGGGAGCTGTTTTTT. It specifies CASRRGGRTNTGELFF.